This TCR beta chain was recovered during a study of T-cell reconstitution after alpha-beta-depleted transplantation in children. Construction of the TCRbeta library involved unique molecular identifiers. Via MiXCR, TCRdb re-called the PCR reads, giving one row per CDR3 protein. The sample has some 500,000 distinct CDR3 sequences, approximately 20% seen once; the top ten hold about 3.1%. Trimming cost V 2 bases and J 4 bases, with 6 bases left between them. This CDR3 has 12 amino acids. Germline CDR1 reads SGHRS; CDR2 reads YFSETQ. The chain carries TRBV5-1 and TRBJ1-2; D remains unclear. This TCR was recovered from a human donor who donated a stem cell graft to a child with acute lymphoblastic leukemia. The sample in question was PBMCs from the stem cell graft donor, obtained from the stem cell graft. The CDR3 region has the DNA TGCGCCAGCAGCTTCTTTAGCTATGGCTACACCTTC. Its protein is CASSFFSYGYTF.